The TCR beta chain under discussion was sequenced for a study of memory CD4+ T cells and cytomegalovirus serostatus. Study observations and caveats: Repertoires predicted CMV serostatus with median bootstrapped AUC of about 0.94. Of 150 to 200 reported CMV TCRbeta sequences, under 70 were found in memory CD4+ repertoires. The CMV-associated TCR signature appears largely within the CD4+ memory repertoire.

In the original processing: After removing out-of-frame reads, 2.3 million or so distinct TCRbeta sequences remained. Repertoires were generated with immunoSEQ multiplex PCR, while TCRdb's copy carries only in-frame clones and drops some. V and J calls and clone size are as listed in that table; D and trimming were resolved from the DNA. The sample records under 70,000 clones, about 81% being singletons. About this clone itself: The antigen remains unidentified.

Trimming at V came to 5 bases and at J to 6 bases, leaving 9 bases not matched to a gene. This CDR3 is 15 amino acids long. In germline, CDR1 is SGHNT, CDR2 YENEEA. The sort gate was single viable CD3+CD4+CD8-CD45RO+ cells for memory CD4+ T cells. The gene calls are TRBV11-3 and TRBJ2-1; TRBD1 agrees at 8 bases. The sequenced sample was memory CD4+ T cells from blood. This receptor was obtained from an adult in good health and CMV-seronegative. The CDR3 nucleotides read TGTGCCAGCAGCCCAGGACAGGGAGCTACCAATGAGCAGTTCTTC. This codes for CASSPGQGATNEQFF.